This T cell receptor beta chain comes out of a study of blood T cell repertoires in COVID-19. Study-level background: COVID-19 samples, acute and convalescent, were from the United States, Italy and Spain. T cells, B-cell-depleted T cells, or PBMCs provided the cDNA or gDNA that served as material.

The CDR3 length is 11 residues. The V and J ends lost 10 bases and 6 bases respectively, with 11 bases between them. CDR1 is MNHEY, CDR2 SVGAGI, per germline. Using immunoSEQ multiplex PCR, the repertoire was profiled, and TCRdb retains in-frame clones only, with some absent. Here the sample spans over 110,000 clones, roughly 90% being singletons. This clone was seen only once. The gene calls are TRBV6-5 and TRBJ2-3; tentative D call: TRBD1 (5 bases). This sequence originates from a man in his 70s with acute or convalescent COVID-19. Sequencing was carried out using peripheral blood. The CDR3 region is CATRASDTQYF. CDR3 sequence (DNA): TGTGCCACCAGGGCTTCCGATACGCAGTATTTT.